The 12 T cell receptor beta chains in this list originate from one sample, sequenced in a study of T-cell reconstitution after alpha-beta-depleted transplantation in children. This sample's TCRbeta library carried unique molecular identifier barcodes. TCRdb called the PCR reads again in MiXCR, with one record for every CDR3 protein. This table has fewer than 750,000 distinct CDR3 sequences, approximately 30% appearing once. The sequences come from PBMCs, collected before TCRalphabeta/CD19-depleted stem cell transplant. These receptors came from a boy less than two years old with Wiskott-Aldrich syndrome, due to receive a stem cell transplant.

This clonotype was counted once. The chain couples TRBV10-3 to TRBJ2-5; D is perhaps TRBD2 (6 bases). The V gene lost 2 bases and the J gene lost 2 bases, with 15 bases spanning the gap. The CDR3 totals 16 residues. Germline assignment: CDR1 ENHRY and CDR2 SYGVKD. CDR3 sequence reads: CAISEGLRGTQETQYF. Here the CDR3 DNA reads TGTGCCATCAGTGAGGGACTTCGGGGGACTCAAGAGACCCAGTACTTC.

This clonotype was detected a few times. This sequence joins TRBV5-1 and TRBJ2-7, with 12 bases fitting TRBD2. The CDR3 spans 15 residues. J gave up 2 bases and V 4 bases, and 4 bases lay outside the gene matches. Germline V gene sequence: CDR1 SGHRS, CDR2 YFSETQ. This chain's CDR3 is CASSPPSGRAYEQYF. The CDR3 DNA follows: TGCGCCAGCAGCCCCCCTAGCGGGAGGGCCTACGAGCAGTACTTC.

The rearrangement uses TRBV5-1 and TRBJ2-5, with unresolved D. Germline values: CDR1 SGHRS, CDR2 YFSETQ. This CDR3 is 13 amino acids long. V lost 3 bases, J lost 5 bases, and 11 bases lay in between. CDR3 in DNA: TGCGCCAGCAGCTCCGGAGTTCGGGAGACCCAGTACTTC. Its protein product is CASSSGVRETQYF.

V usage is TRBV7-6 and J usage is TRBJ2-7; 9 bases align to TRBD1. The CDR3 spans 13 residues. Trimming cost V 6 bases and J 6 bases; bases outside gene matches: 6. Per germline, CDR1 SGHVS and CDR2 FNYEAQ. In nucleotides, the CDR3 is TGTGCCAGCAGGGCCGGGACAGGGCTCGAGCAGTACTTC. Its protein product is CASRAGTGLEQYF.

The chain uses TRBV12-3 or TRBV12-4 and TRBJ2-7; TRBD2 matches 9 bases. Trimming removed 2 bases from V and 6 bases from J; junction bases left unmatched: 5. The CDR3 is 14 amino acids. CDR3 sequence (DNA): TGTGCCAGCAGTTTATATCTTAGCGGGGGCGAGCAGTACTTC. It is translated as CASSLYLSGGEQYF.

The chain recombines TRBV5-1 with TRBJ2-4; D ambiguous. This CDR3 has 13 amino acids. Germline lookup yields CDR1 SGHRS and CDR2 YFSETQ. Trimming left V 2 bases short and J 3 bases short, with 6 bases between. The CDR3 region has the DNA TGCGCCAGCAGCTTAGGTGTCAAAAACATTCAGTACTTC. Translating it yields CASSLGVKNIQYF.

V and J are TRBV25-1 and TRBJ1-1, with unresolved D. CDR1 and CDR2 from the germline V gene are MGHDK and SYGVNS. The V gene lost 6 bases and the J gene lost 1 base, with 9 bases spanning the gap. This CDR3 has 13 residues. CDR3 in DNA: TGTGCCAGCAGGCCAGAGCGGAACACTGAAGCTTTCTTT. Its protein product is CASRPERNTEAFF.

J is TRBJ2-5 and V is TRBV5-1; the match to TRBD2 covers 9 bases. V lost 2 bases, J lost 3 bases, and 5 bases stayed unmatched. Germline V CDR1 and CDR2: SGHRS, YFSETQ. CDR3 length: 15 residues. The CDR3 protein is CASSFPPSGEETQYF. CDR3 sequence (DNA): TGCGCCAGCAGCTTTCCCCCTAGCGGGGAAGAGACCCAGTACTTC.

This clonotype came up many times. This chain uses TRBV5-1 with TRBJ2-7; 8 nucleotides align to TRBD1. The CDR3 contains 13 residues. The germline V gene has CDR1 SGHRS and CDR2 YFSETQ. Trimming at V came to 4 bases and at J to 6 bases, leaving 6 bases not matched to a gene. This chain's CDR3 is CASSDQDRGEQYF. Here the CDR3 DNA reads TGCGCCAGCAGCGACCAAGACAGGGGCGAGCAGTACTTC.

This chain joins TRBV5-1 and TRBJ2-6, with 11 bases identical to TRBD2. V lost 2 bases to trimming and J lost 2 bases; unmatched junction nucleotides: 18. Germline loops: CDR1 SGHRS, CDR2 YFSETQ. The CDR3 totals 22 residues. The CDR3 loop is CASSFSPPLAGGQGTGANVLTF. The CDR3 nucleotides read TGCGCCAGCAGCTTTTCCCCCCCCCTAGCGGGAGGCCAAGGAACTGGGGCCAACGTCCTGACTTTC.

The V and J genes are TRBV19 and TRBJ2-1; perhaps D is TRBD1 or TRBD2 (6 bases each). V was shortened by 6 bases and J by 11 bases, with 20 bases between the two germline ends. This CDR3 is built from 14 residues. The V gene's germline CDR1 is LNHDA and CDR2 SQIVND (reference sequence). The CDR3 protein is CASRHQTPGAKQFF. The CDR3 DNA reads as TGTGCCAGTAGGCACCAAACCCCGGGGGCAAAGCAGTTCTTC.

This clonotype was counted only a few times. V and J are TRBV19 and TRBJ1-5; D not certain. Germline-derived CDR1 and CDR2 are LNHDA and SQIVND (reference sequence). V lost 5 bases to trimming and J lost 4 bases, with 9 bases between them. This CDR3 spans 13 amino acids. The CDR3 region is CASSLVANQPQHF. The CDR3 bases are TGTGCCAGTAGTTTGGTCGCGAATCAGCCCCAGCATTTT.